This TCR beta chain was sequenced for a study of blood T cells in healthy people across ages (dated by TCRdb to between 2014 and 2017). For the study in its entirety: In model experiments, roughly one uniquely barcoded TCR beta cDNA molecule per two T cells was captured by template switching. Using deep sequencing normalized with unique cDNA molecular identifiers, the study measured how TCR beta repertoire diversity changes with age. The donors were split into four age groups: young (average about 15 years), middle-aged (more than 35), aged (62) and long-lived (roughly 86). Donors of different ages were randomly distributed across sequencing lanes to avoid experimental bias. The study analyzed two additional independent replicas of 1 million unique cDNA reads from the same blood draw for two donors, one aged 18 to 29 and one aged 80 or older. Paper-wide results and their limitations: Estimates of total diversity based on one million sequenced T cells were considered lower bounds and underestimates. Bulk unsorted PBMC profiling prevented conclusive comparison of naive and antigen-experienced compartments. Because donor CMV infection status was unknown, age-related changes in expanded clonotypes were potentially confounded. The percentage of naive T cells measured by flow cytometry correlated strongly with observed TCR beta diversity. The long-lived group showed more naive CD4+ T cells, fewer expanded clones and increased TCR diversity than the aged group, suggesting age selection. As age increased, observed TCR beta diversity per million T cells dropped in a roughly linear way, and a significant reduction was already evident by age 40.

The library was produced with 5' RACE. Sequencer: Illumina HiSeq 2500. A second PCR of about 7 to 12 cycles was run with a J-beta primer mix and a sample-barcoded 5' primer. A template-switch 5' adaptor carrying 12 random nucleotides introduced a unique molecular identifier onto each TCR beta cDNA molecule. Each sample yielded at least 2.5 million CDR3-containing paired-end reads. All of the RNA was converted into first-strand cDNA using the Mint cDNA synthesis kit, with a TRBC-specific oligonucleotide serving as the primer. After uracil-DNA glycosylase treatment, a first 18-cycle PCR used universal primers M1SS and BC2_uni_R on all cDNA. As for the original processing: Normalization of each sample was performed by random selection of 1 million high-quality reads, each carrying a distinct molecular identifier. Instead of being binned into consensus sequences, reads with shared molecular identifiers were discarded. MiTCR, with a Q25 quality threshold and the strictest error-elimination algorithm, was used for CDR3 identification, clonotype clustering and error correction. A nonparametric unseen species model using Euler transformation provided a lower-bound estimate of total TCR beta diversity. Starting from the raw public reads, TCRdb applied fastp trimming at Q25, assembled clones with MiXCR and retained in-frame beta chains. All rows with the same CDR3 protein become a single entry with the most common DNA and genes. None of the V and J calls come from the authors' own analysis; TCRdb made them. Counted in this sample were roughly 500,000 distinct CDR3 sequences; 25% to 30% of them appeared once. 15% to 20% of the sample comes from the top ten.

The junction shows trimming of 4 bases on V and 2 bases on J, and the gene matches do not reach 8 bases of it. CDR1 and CDR2, looked up from the germline V gene, are SGHDT and YYEEEE. CDR3 length: 15 amino acids, cysteine to phenylalanine. Only the CDR3 DNA is retained, 45 bases long and in frame from the first base. A word on this clonotype: Its cognate antigen has yet to be identified. Base qualities are not provided; no much larger clone lies one nucleotide away.

Systemically healthy Caucasian individuals from Russia, 39 in total and aged roughly 6 to 95 years, were included as donors. Each donor gave ten milliliters of peripheral blood, drawn into EDTA-treated Vacutainer tubes. Ficoll-Paque density-gradient centrifugation was used to isolate PBMCs, with at least 7 million per sample. Total RNA was extracted from PBMCs with Trizol reagent, with at least 5 micrograms obtained per sample. Naive CD45RAhigh/CD27high T cell percentages were measured by flow cytometry on a PBMC aliquot from every donor. The receptor's source is a woman in her sixties or seventies in good health. Sample: blood. The chain is encoded by TRBV5-6 joined to TRBJ2-7, and 8 bases in between align with TRBD1. In nucleotides, the sequence is TGTGCCAGCAGCCTTCGGACAGGGAGGACCTACGAGCAGTACTTC. Its amino acids are CASSLRTGRTYEQYF.